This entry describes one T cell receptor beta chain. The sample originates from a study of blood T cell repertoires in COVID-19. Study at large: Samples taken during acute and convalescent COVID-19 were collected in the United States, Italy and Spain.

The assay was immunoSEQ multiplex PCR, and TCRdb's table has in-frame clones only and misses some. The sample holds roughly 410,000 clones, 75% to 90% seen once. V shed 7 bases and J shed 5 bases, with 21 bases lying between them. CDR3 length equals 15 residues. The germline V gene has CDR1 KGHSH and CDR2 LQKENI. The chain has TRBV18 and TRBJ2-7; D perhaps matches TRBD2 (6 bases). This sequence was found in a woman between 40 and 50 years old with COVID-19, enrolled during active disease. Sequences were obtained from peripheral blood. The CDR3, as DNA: TGTGCCAGCTGTATAAGGACGGGAGAGGTCGACGAGCAGTACTTC. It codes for CASCIRTGEVDEQYF.